The 17 T cell receptor beta chains presented below share a single source sample, sequenced in a study of cytomegalovirus exposure and HLA in healthy donors. The study ran its PCR with 60 Vbeta and 13 Jbeta primers. Method: immunoSEQ multiplex PCR; TCRdb's copy keeps in-frame clones and lacks some. Among about 64,000 clones listed, about three quarters were seen once. The sequencing input was PBMCs. The source is a male donor in good health and CMV-seropositive.

This chain joins TRBV7-2 and TRBJ2-1; TRBD2 matches 12 bases. Germline CDR1 SGHTA, CDR2 FQGNSA. V lost 5 bases and J lost 3; bases outside the gene matches: 14. The CDR3 has 19 amino acids. CDR3: CASSPIRTSGVNGYNEQFF. The CDR3 nucleotides read TGTGCCAGCAGCCCCATAAGGACTAGCGGGGTAAACGGCTACAATGAGCAGTTCTTC.

This clone has only a few counts. The rearrangement uses TRBV5-1 and TRBJ1-1; the D gene is possibly TRBD1 (6 bases). The V end lost 0 bases, the J end lost 1 base, and 13 bases lay between the germline ends. CDR1 is SGHRS and CDR2 is YFSETQ in the germline V gene. This CDR3 comprises 16 residues. CDR3: CASSLAQGVRNTEAFF. The CDR3 coding sequence is TGCGCCAGCAGCTTGGCACAGGGCGTTAGGAACACTGAAGCTTTCTTT.

The chain combines TRBV6-1 with TRBJ2-7; TRBD1 matches 7 bases. CDR1 and CDR2 (germline): MNHNS, SASEGT. Trimming took 6 bases from V and 1 from J; bases not matched to a gene: 6. The CDR3 runs to 14 residues. Here the CDR3 DNA reads TGTGCCAGCAGGGGGACAGTCCTTTCCTACGAGCAGTACTTC. It encodes CASRGTVLSYEQYF.

A single count supports this clone. The chain is built from TRBV4-1 and TRBJ1-6; D not resolved. The V and J ends lost 1 base and 7 bases respectively, with 2 bases between them. Germline CDR1 reads MGHRA; CDR2 reads YSYEKL. The CDR3 is 12 amino acids. The CDR3 DNA reads as TGCGCCAGCAGCCAAGTAAATTCACCCCTCCACTTT. Translated, it gives CASSQVNSPLHF.

The chain recombines TRBV30 with TRBJ2-7; D ambiguous. Germline assignment: CDR1 GTSNPN and CDR2 SVGIG (reference sequence). The CDR3 length is 12 residues. The V end was cut by 0 bases, the J end by 3 bases, with 6 bases between. DNA for the CDR3: TGTGCCTGGAGTGTAGATAGCTACGAGCAGTACTTC. Its translation is CAWSVDSYEQYF.

The chain recombines TRBV15 with TRBJ1-2, with D perhaps matching TRBD1 (6 bases). Germline CDR1 is LNHNV and CDR2 is YYDKDF (reference sequence). The CDR3 extends over 13 amino acids. V lost 3 bases and J lost 6, with 11 bases in between. The CDR3 DNA reads as TGTGCCACCAGCAGTCACAGGGCGGATGGCTACACCTTC. Translating it yields CATSSHRADGYTF.

This clone has just a few counts. V and J are TRBV6-5 and TRBJ1-2; possibly TRBD1 for D (6 bases). The CDR3 has 14 residues. Germline loops: CDR1 MNHEY, CDR2 SVGAGI. The V end lost 5 bases, the J end lost 8 bases, and 18 bases lay between the germline ends. CDR3 sequence reads: CASSTRDTPAGYTF. The CDR3 DNA sequence: TGTGCCAGCAGTACTCGGGACACCCCAGCCGGCTACACCTTC.

This clone was picked up a small number of times. J is TRBJ1-1 and V is TRBV27; the D is unclear. This CDR3 has 15 amino acids. Trimming removed 5 bases at V and 3 bases at J, with 16 bases between. The germline V gene encodes CDR1 MNHEY and CDR2 SMNVEV (reference sequence). The CDR3 reads CASSPKAAVDTEAFF. The CDR3 nucleotides are TGTGCCAGCAGTCCCAAAGCTGCGGTGGACACTGAAGCTTTCTTT.

The chain links TRBV7-9 to TRBJ2-2; 12 nucleotides align to TRBD1. The ends lost 8 bases at V and 8 bases at J; junction bases unmatched: 6. The CDR3 sequence is 14 residues long. Germline-derived CDR1 and CDR2 are SEHNR and FQNEAQ (reference sequence). DNA for the CDR3: TGTGCCAGCCTGCCGGGACAGGGGGCGGGGGAGCTGTTTTTT. Protein sequence: CASLPGQGAGELFF.

This chain joins TRBV29-1 and TRBJ1-1; D is unclear. Germline-derived CDR1 and CDR2 are SQVTM and ANQGSEA. This CDR3 is 12 amino acids long. Trimming took 2 bases from V and 10 from J, leaving 14 bases between them. The CDR3 DNA sequence: TGCAGCGTTGAATTTGGGCAGGCGGGAGCTTTCTTT. Protein sequence: CSVEFGQAGAFF. Looking up the rest from reference TRBV29-1 and TRBJ1-1 gives the full variable domain: SAVISQKPSRDICQRGTSLTIQCQVDSQVTMMFWYRQQPGQSLTLIATANQGSEATYESGFVIDKFPISRPNLTFSTLTVSNMSPEDSSIYLCSVEFGQAGAFFGQGTRLTVV.

The chain employs TRBV9 and TRBJ2-5; TRBD2 aligns across 10 bases. The CDR3 is made up of 17 amino acids. The germline V gene has CDR1 SGDLS and CDR2 YYNGEE. The ends lost 0 bases at V and 3 bases at J; junction bases unmatched: 8. CDR3 region: CASSVGASGGGKETQYF. The CDR3 nucleotides are TGTGCCAGCAGCGTAGGGGCTAGCGGGGGAGGGAAAGAGACCCAGTACTTC.

The V call is TRBV7-8, the J call TRBJ1-4; D is ambiguous. CDR3 length: 15 residues. Germline CDR1 and CDR2: SGHVS and FQNEAQ. V was shortened by 1 base and J by 5 bases, with 11 bases between the two germline ends. In DNA, the CDR3 is TGTGCCAGCAGCTTAGGAGGCAGCTCGAATGAAAAACTGTTTTTT. This sequence encodes CASSLGGSSNEKLFF. The full variable domain, in which reference TRBV7-8 and TRBJ1-4 provide the parts outside the CDR3, is GAGVSQSPRYKVAKRGQDVALRCDPISGHVSLFWYQQALGQGPEFLTYFQNEAQLDKSGLPSDRFFAERPEGSVSTLKIQRTQQEDSAVYLCASSLGGSSNEKLFFGSGTQLSVL.

The rearrangement uses TRBV4-2 and TRBJ2-5, with 8 nucleotides matching TRBD2. J was trimmed by 0 bases and V by 4 bases; bases with no gene match: 7. CDR1 and CDR2 (germline): LGHNA, YNFKEQ. The length of the CDR3 is 16 residues. CDR3 sequence (DNA): TGTGCCAGCAGCCCGAGGACTAGCAGTTACCAAGAGACCCAGTACTTC. Residues: CASSPRTSSYQETQYF.

The sample holds one count of this clone. This chain uses TRBV11-3 with TRBJ2-3; 8 bases fit TRBD2. Germline V gene lookup returns CDR1 SGHNT and CDR2 YENEEA. Trimming took 5 bases from V and 2 from J; bases not matched to a gene: 6. The CDR3 is 15 amino acids. The CDR3 DNA is TGTGCCAGCAGCGCGGGAGGCGGGGACACAGATACGCAGTATTTT. Its protein is CASSAGGGDTDTQYF.

This clone occurred once. The chain is built from TRBV4-3 and TRBJ2-3, with 10 bases lining up with TRBD1. This CDR3 is built from 17 residues. Per the germline V gene, CDR1 is LGHNA and CDR2 is YSLEER. V lost 3 bases and J lost 2; bases outside the gene matches: 8. The CDR3 coding sequence is TGCGCCAGCAGCCACGGACAGGGGGTTCTTTCCACAGATACGCAGTATTTT. The encoded protein is CASSHGQGVLSTDTQYF.

This clone occurred a few times. The chain recombines TRBV4-2 with TRBJ2-4, with D maybe TRBD2 (6 bases). Germline CDR1 reads LGHNA; CDR2 reads YNFKEQ. V was shortened by 5 bases and J by 7 bases, with 24 bases between the two germline ends. The CDR3 covers 17 residues. The CDR3 sequence is CASSGGPPGSGVNIQYF. The CDR3 DNA sequence: TGTGCCAGCAGCGGCGGGCCCCCCGGGAGCGGAGTGAACATTCAGTACTTC.

The chain combines TRBV27 with TRBJ1-1; TRBD1 aligns across 9 bases. The V segment lost 10 bases and the J segment 1 base; nucleotides outside the gene matches: 7. There are 14 residues in the CDR3. Germline CDR1 and CDR2: MNHEY and SMNVEV (reference sequence). The CDR3 nucleotides read TGTGCCATCGGGACAGGGAACTCGAACACTGAAGCTTTCTTT. This gives the protein CAIGTGNSNTEAFF.